This T cell receptor beta chain derives from a study of blood T cell repertoires in COVID-19. Study background: PBMCs, B-cell-depleted T cells, or T cells provided the cDNA or gDNA that made up the material.

Germline CDR1 is SGHVS and CDR2 is FQNEAQ. Between the trimmed V and J ends, which lost 4 bases and 1 base, there was a span of 24 bases. The CDR3 covers 19 residues. Original analysis: Reference gene primer amplification in the assay estimated nucleated cell counts. Assay: immunoSEQ multiplex PCR; the TCRdb copy retains only in-frame clones and omits some. That table gives V, J and clone size, and the DNA gave D and trimming. The table has approximately 200,000 clones, about 87% seen once. The clonotype comes from a man aged 25 to 40 who had recovered from COVID-19. This sequence joins TRBV7-8 and TRBJ2-3; D may be TRBD1 (6 bases). The sample was PBMCs or T cells enriched from blood (not recorded which). The CDR3 bases are TGTGCCAGCAGCTACGGCTACTCGGGGCAGGGGTATCGCACAGATACGCAGTATTTT. It encodes CASSYGYSGQGYRTDTQYF.